The present T cell receptor beta chain was sequenced within a study of T-cell memory formation after mild COVID-19. TCRdb re-called the 5' RACE reads through MiXCR, storing one row per CDR3 protein. The table shows under 300,000 distinct CDR3 sequences, with over 8.5% occurring only once. The germline gives CDR1 MDHEN, CDR2 SYDVKM. The CDR3 sequence is 16 residues long. Losses at the gene ends were 4 bases for V and 7 bases for J; bases not matched to a gene: 8. The rearrangement links TRBV28 to TRBJ2-1, with 12 bases lining up with TRBD2. This TCR was recovered from a man aged 18 to 29 who had mild COVID-19 (a few samples of this study predate the infection). Cell type and time point are not known. The sequenced sample was PBMCs or a T cell subset sorted from them (not recorded which). CDR3 nucleotide sequence: TGTGCCAGCAGTTCTGCCGGACTAGCGGGGCGGAATGAGCAGTTCTTC. Amino acids: CASSSAGLAGRNEQFF.